These 16 T cell receptor beta chains were sequenced from one sample in a study of beta chain features in type 1 diabetes. Sequenced material consisted of expressed TCRB transcripts (all of the isolated RNA was reverse transcribed). This table comes from immunoSEQ multiplex PCR, and its TCRdb copy is limited to in-frame clones, with some not included. The data hold approximately 250,000 clones, with around 16% observed a single time. The antigens these receptors bind are not known. Study-wide results and caveats: Type 1 diabetes patients showed a moderate but significant shortening of TCRB CDR3s in all four CD4+ subsets.

Sequenced input: naive CD4+ T cells from blood. The receptors shown here come from a man aged 25 to 40 with type 1 diabetes.

This clone was found a few times. The CDR3 here is CASSLLSENEQFF. Here the CDR3 DNA reads TGTGCCAGCAGCTTACTCTCCGAAAATGAGCAGTTCTTC. This chain uses TRBV5-4 with TRBJ2-1; the D is unclear. Trimming removed 2 bases at V and 7 bases at J, with 10 bases between. The germline CDR1 and CDR2 sequences are SGHNT and YYREEE (reference sequence). This CDR3 is built from 13 residues.

This clone was counted between two and nine times. V is TRBV7-8 and J is TRBJ2-3, with TRBD2 identical over 14 bases. The germline V gene has CDR1 SGHVS and CDR2 FQNEAQ. With 5 bases clipped from V and 5 bases from J, the junction kept 9 bases outside the gene matches. CDR3 size: 17 residues. In nucleotides, the CDR3 is TGTGCCAGCAGCCCTGGACTAGCGGGAGGCGAGGGAGATACGCAGTATTTT. This codes for CASSPGLAGGEGDTQYF.

V is TRBV4-2 and J is TRBJ2-3, with D hard to call. The V gene lost 1 base and the J gene lost 1 base, with 6 bases spanning the gap. Germline assignment: CDR1 LGHNA and CDR2 YNFKEQ. This CDR3 is 14 amino acids long. CDR3 protein: CASSQVEGTDTQYF. In DNA form, the CDR3 reads TGTGCCAGCAGCCAAGTCGAGGGCACAGATACGCAGTATTTT.

In this sample, this clone turned up a few times. The chain has TRBV13 and TRBJ1-2; D is ambiguous. The CDR3 loop spans 13 amino acids. CDR1 and CDR2 (germline): PRHDT, FYEKMQ (reference sequence). The V and J ends lost 1 base and 7 bases respectively, with 10 bases between them. The CDR3 is CASSLVSGSGYTF. The CDR3 coding sequence is TGTGCCAGCAGCTTAGTGTCAGGCAGTGGCTACACCTTC.

The chain carries TRBV28 and TRBJ2-7; D possibly matches TRBD1 or TRBD2 (5 bases each). There are 12 residues in the CDR3. With 7 bases removed from V and 2 bases from J, the gap between germline ends came to 9 bases. Germline assignment: CDR1 MDHEN and CDR2 SYDVKM. This chain's CDR3 is CASTGRTYEQYF. Here the CDR3 DNA reads TGTGCCAGCACGGGACGGACCTACGAGCAGTACTTC. The full variable domain, with the rest looked up from reference TRBV28 and TRBJ2-7, is DVKVTQSSRYLVKRTGEKVFLECVQDMDHENMFWYRQDPGLGLRLIYFSYDVKMKEKGDIPEGYSVSREKKERFSLILESASTNQTSMYLCASTGRTYEQYFGPGTRLTVT.

The chain joins TRBV10-2 to TRBJ2-6, with D perhaps TRBD2 (6 bases). Germline V gene data show CDR1 as WSHSY and CDR2 as SAAADI. V gave up 4 bases and J gave up 0 bases, with 10 bases separating them. The CDR3 extends over 16 amino acids. Here the CDR3 DNA reads TGCGCCAGCAGTGCTAGGCGGGGCTCTGGGGCCAACGTCCTGACTTTC. Its protein is CASSARRGSGANVLTF.

The J gene is TRBJ2-3, the V gene TRBV9; the D is unclear. The CDR3 runs 15 residues. Germline V gives CDR1 SGDLS, CDR2 YYNGEE. With 0 bases removed from V and 1 base from J, the gap between germline ends came to 9 bases. CDR3 loop: CASSVAGQRTDTQYF. The CDR3 nucleotides are TGTGCCAGCAGCGTAGCGGGTCAGCGCACAGATACGCAGTATTTT.

The rearrangement uses TRBV7-6 and TRBJ1-4, with D unclear. Trimming pared 1 base from V and 8 bases from J, leaving 14 bases between. CDR1 and CDR2 from the germline V gene are SGHVS and FNYEAQ. The CDR3 runs 15 residues. This chain's CDR3 is CASSLGPAKVEKLFF. For the CDR3, the DNA is TGTGCCAGCAGCTTAGGGCCGGCTAAGGTCGAAAAACTGTTTTTT.

This clone came up a few times. The CDR3: CAWSGASVNEQFF. The CDR3 nucleotides are TGTGCCTGGAGTGGAGCTAGCGTGAATGAGCAGTTCTTC. The rearrangement uses TRBV30 and TRBJ2-1, with D possibly being TRBD2 (6 bases). CDR3 length: 13 residues. The germline CDR1 and CDR2 sequences are GTSNPN and SVGIG (reference sequence). V shed 1 base and J shed 7 bases, with 11 bases lying between them. The variable domain in full, completed from reference TRBV30 and TRBJ2-1, reads SQTIHQWPATLVQPVGSPLSLECTVEGTSNPNLYWYRQAAGRGLQLLFYSVGIGQISSEVPQNLSASRPQDRQFILSSKKLLLSDSGFYLCAWSGASVNEQFFGPGTRLTVL.

The V call is TRBV30, the J call TRBJ2-1, with 10 bases matching TRBD2. This CDR3 comprises 16 residues. CDR1 is GTSNPN and CDR2 is SVGIG in the germline V gene (reference sequence). V dropped 0 bases and J dropped 6; count of bases not matched to a gene: 8. Here the CDR3 DNA reads TGTGCCTGGAGTGTAGCGGGAGGGCGACTAGGCAATGAGCAGTTCTTC. Translation: CAWSVAGGRLGNEQFF.

V is TRBV6-5 and J is TRBJ2-7, with 8 bases fitting TRBD1. The ends lost 5 bases at V and 5 bases at J; junction bases unmatched: 2. The V gene's germline CDR1 is MNHEY and CDR2 SVGAGI. The CDR3 has 12 amino acids. The DNA of the CDR3 is TGTGCCAGCAGTACGACAGGGGACGAGCAGTACTTC. Its translation is CASSTTGDEQYF.

Comments on this clone: Other nucleotide sequences from this sample produce the same CDR3. The V and J genes are TRBV7-9 and TRBJ2-6; the match to TRBD2 covers 10 bases. The CDR3 covers 17 residues. The trim removed 5 bases at V and 4 bases at J, leaving 8 bases unmatched. The germline gives CDR1 SEHNR, CDR2 FQNEAQ (reference sequence). The CDR3, as DNA: TGTGCCAGCAGCCCTACTAGCGGGAAGGTGGGGGCCAACGTCCTGACTTTC. Protein product: CASSPTSGKVGANVLTF.

This chain links TRBV7-6 with TRBJ2-6, with no clear D. The CDR3 totals 14 residues. Germline CDR1 is SGHVS and CDR2 is FNYEAQ. Trimming took 5 bases from V and 0 from J, leaving 5 bases between them. The CDR3 loop reads CASSRHSGANVLTF. As DNA, the CDR3 is TGTGCCAGCAGCCGCCACTCTGGGGCCAACGTCCTGACTTTC.

This chain connects TRBV18 to TRBJ2-1; 9 nucleotides agree with TRBD1. Trimming took 3 bases from V and 1 from J; bases not matched to a gene: 1. Germline V gene data show CDR1 as KGHSH and CDR2 as LQKENI. The CDR3 runs to 15 residues. CDR3 sequence (DNA): TGTGCCAGCTCACCGACAGGGGGATCCTACAATGAGCAGTTCTTC. Amino acids: CASSPTGGSYNEQFF.

This clone has only a few counts. This sequence joins TRBV7-2 and TRBJ2-5, with D possibly being TRBD1 (6 bases). The CDR3 consists of 14 residues. Deletions cut 4 bases from V and 2 bases from J, with 11 bases between. From germline, CDR1 is SGHTA and CDR2 FQGNSA. The CDR3 nucleotides are TGTGCCAGCAGCTCAGGGGAGAGACAAGAGACCCAGTACTTC. It encodes CASSSGERQETQYF.

V usage is TRBV5-4 and J usage is TRBJ2-5; tentative D call: TRBD2 (7 bases). Germline loops: CDR1 SGHNT, CDR2 YYREEE (reference sequence). V lost 4 bases and J lost 4, with 20 bases in between. The CDR3 totals 16 residues. In nucleotides, the CDR3 is TGTGCCAGCAGCGACCGGACAGCGGGACCAGGAGAGACCCAGTACTTC. Amino acid sequence: CASSDRTAGPGETQYF.